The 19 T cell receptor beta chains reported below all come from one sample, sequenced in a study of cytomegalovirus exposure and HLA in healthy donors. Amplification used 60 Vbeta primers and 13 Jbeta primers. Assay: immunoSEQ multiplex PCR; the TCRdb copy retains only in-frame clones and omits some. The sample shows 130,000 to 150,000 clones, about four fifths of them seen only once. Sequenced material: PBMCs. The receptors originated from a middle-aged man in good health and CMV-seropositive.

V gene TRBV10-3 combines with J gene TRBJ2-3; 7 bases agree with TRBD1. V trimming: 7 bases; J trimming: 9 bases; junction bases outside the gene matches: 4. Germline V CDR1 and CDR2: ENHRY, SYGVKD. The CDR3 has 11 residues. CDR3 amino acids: CAITTRGTQYF. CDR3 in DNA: TGTGCCATCACGACCAGGGGGACGCAGTATTTT.

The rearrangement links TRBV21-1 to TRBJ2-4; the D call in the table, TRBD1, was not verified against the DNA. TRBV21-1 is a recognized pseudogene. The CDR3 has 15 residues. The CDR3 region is CATPMGAKAKNIQYF. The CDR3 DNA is TGTGCCACTCCGATGGGGGCCAAAGCCAAAAACATTCAGTACTTC.

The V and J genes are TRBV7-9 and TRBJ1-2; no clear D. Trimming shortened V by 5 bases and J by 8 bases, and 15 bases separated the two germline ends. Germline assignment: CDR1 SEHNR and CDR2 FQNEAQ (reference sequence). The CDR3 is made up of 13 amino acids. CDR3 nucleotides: TGTGCCAGCAGCCGGACGGAGGTCGGCGGCTACACCTTC. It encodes CASSRTEVGGYTF. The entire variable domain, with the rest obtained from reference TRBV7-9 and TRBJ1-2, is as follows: DTGVSQNPRHKITKRGQNVTFRCDPISEHNRLYWYRQTLGQGPEFLTYFQNEAQLEKSRLLSDRFSAERPKGSFSTLEIQRTEQGDSAMYLCASSRTEVGGYTFGSGTRLTVV.

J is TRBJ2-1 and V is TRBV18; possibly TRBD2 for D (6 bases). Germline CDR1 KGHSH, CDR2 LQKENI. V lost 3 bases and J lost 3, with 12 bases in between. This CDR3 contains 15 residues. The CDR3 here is CASSPGGTGYNEQFF. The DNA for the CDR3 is TGTGCCAGCTCACCCGGCGGGACTGGCTACAATGAGCAGTTCTTC.

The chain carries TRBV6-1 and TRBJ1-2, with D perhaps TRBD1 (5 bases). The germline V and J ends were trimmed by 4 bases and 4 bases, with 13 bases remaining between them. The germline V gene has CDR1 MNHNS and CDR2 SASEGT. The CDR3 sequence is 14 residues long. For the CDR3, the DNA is TGTGCCAGCAGTGGCCCCGGAACAGGCTATGGCTACACCTTC. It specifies CASSGPGTGYGYTF.

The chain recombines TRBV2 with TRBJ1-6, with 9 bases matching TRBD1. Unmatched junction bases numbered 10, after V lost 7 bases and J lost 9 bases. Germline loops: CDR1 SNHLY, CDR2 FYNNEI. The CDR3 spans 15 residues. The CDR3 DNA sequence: TGTGCCAGCAAGTATAGGACAGGGGAGATTTCACCCCTCCACTTT. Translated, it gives CASKYRTGEISPLHF.

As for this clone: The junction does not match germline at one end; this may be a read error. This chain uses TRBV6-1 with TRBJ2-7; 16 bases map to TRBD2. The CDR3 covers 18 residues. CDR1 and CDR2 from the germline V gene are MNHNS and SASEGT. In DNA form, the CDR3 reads TGTGCCAGCAGAGAAGGGGGACTAGCGGGAGGGAGGACCTACGAGCAGTACTTC. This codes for CASREGGLAGGRTYEQYF.

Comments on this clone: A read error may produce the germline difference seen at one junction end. CDR3 amino acids: CASSIAGDKSPLHF. CDR3 nucleotides: TGTGCCAGTAGTATTGCAGGGGATAAGTCACCCCTCCACTTT. The chain is built from TRBV19 and TRBJ1-6; D perhaps matches TRBD1 (6 bases). The CDR3 is 14 amino acids. The germline V gene encodes CDR1 LNHDA and CDR2 SQIVND (reference sequence).

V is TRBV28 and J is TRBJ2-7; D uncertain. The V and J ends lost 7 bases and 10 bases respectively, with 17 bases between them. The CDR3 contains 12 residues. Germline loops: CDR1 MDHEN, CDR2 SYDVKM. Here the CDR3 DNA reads TGTGCCAGCACCGCCCCCAGACAATTTCAGTACTTC. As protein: CASTAPRQFQYF.

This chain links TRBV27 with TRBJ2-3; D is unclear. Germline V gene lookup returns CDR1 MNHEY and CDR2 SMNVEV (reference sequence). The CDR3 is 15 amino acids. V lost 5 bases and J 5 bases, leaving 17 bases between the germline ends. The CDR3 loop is CASSTSSRWRDTQYF. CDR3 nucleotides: TGTGCCAGCAGTACCTCCTCTCGGTGGAGAGATACGCAGTATTTT.

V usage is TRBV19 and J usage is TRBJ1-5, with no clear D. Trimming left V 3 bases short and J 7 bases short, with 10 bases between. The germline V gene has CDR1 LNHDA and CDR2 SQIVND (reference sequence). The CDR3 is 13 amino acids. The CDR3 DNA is TGTGCCAGTAGTATTTCGGGGAGCCAGCCCCAGCATTTT. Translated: CASSISGSQPQHF.

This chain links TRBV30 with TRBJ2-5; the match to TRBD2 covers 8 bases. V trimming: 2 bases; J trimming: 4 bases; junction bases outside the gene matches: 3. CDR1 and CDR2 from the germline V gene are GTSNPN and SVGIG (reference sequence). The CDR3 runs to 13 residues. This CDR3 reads CAWSSGSGETQYF. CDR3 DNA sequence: TGTGCCTGGAGTAGCGGGAGTGGAGAGACCCAGTACTTC.

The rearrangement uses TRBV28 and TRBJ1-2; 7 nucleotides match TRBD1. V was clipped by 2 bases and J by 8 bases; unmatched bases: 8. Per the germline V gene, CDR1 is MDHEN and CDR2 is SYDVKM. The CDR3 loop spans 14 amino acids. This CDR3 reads CASSLSIGGRGYTF. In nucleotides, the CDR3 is TGTGCCAGCAGTTTAAGTATAGGGGGCCGGGGCTACACCTTC.

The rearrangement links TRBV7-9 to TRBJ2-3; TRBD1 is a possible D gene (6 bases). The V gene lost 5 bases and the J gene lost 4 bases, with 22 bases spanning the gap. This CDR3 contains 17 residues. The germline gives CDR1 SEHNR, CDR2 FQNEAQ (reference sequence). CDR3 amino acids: CASSGIQGSVRSDTQYF. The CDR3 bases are TGTGCCAGCAGCGGAATACAGGGTTCGGTTCGGTCAGATACGCAGTATTTT. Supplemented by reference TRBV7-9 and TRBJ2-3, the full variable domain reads DTGVSQNPRHKITKRGQNVTFRCDPISEHNRLYWYRQTLGQGPEFLTYFQNEAQLEKSRLLSDRFSAERPKGSFSTLEIQRTEQGDSAMYLCASSGIQGSVRSDTQYFGPGTRLTVL.

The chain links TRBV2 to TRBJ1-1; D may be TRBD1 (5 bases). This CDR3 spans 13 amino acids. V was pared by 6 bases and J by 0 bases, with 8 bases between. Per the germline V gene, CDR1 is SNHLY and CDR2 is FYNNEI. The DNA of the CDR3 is TGTGCCAGCAGACAGGACATGAACACTGAAGCTTTCTTT. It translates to CASRQDMNTEAFF.

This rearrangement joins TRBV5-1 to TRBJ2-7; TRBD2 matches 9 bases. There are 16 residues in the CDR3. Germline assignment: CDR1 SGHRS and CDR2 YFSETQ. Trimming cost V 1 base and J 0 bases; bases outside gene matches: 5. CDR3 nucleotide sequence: TGCGCCAGCAGCTTGTGGGCGACTAGCGGCTCCTACGAGCAGTACTTC. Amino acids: CASSLWATSGSYEQYF. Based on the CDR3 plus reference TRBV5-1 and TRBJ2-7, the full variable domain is KAGVTQTPRYLIKTRGQQVTLSCSPISGHRSVSWYQQTPGQGLQFLFEYFSETQRNKGNFPGRFSGRQFSNSRSEMNVSTLELGDSALYLCASSLWATSGSYEQYFGPGTRLTVT.

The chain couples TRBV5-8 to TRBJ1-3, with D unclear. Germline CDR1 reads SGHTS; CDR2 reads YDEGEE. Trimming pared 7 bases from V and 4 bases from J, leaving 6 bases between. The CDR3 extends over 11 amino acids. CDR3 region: CASQAGNTIYF. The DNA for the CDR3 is TGTGCCAGCCAGGCAGGAAACACCATATATTTT.

The CDR3 DNA sequence: TGCGCCAGCACCACCGGGGGGGAGCAGTACTTC. This sequence encodes CASTTGGEQYF. The genes are TRBV5-1 and TRBJ2-7; the match to TRBD2 covers 7 bases. Trimming took 6 bases from V and 7 from J; bases not matched to a gene: 4. Looked up from germline, CDR1 is SGHRS and CDR2 is YFSETQ. The CDR3 has 11 residues.

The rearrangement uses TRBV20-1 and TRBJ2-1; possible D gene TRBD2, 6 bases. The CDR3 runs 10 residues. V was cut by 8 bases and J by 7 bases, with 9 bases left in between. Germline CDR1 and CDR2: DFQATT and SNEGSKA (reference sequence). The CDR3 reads CSPLANEQFF. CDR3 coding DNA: TGCAGTCCACTAGCTAATGAGCAGTTCTTC.